The subject of this entry is one T cell receptor beta chain. These data originate in a study of blood T cell repertoires in COVID-19. Study in general: T cells, B-cell-depleted T cells, or PBMCs provided the cDNA or gDNA that served as material.

This CDR3 contains 16 residues. J was trimmed by 0 bases and V by 3 bases; bases with no gene match: 5. Germline V gene lookup returns CDR1 MGHDK and CDR2 SYGVNS. Original processing methods: Cell counts per sample came from amplifying reference gene primers. Assay: immunoSEQ multiplex PCR; the TCRdb copy retains only in-frame clones and omits some. That table is the source of V, J and clone size, and D and trimming were worked out from the DNA. The data show roughly 16,000 clones, with nearly 90% seen just once and 9% to 12% held by the top ten. This TCR was recovered from a man at least 80 years old with acute or convalescent COVID-19. The V gene is TRBV25-1, the J gene TRBJ1-2; 9 nucleotides match TRBD1. Sequenced material: peripheral blood. Here the CDR3 reads CASSDAGTGTNYGYTF. The CDR3 DNA reads TGTGCCAGCAGTGATGCCGGGACAGGGACTAACTATGGCTACACCTTC.